This record looks at one T cell receptor (beta chain) sequence and its context. This CDR3 region has 11 residues. Germline-derived CDR1 and CDR2 are SGHTA and FQGNSA. V lost 5 bases, J lost 13 bases, and 6 bases stayed unmatched. The primer mix had 60 Vbeta and 13 Jbeta primers. Only in-frame clones appear in the TCRdb table, and some are missing; sequencing was by immunoSEQ multiplex PCR. The sample lists some 180,000 clones, roughly 86% seen once, with 3.4% in the top ten. The data stem from a study of cytomegalovirus exposure and HLA in healthy donors. Donors consisted of healthy bone marrow donors.

This TCR came from a man aged 35 to 55 in good health and CMV-seropositive. The sample taken for sequencing was PBMCs. The chain joins TRBV7-2 to TRBJ2-3; 7 bases are a match to TRBD2. CDR3 DNA: TGTGCCAGCAGCCGGGAGGCTAGCAAGTATTTT. Translating gives CASSREASKYF.